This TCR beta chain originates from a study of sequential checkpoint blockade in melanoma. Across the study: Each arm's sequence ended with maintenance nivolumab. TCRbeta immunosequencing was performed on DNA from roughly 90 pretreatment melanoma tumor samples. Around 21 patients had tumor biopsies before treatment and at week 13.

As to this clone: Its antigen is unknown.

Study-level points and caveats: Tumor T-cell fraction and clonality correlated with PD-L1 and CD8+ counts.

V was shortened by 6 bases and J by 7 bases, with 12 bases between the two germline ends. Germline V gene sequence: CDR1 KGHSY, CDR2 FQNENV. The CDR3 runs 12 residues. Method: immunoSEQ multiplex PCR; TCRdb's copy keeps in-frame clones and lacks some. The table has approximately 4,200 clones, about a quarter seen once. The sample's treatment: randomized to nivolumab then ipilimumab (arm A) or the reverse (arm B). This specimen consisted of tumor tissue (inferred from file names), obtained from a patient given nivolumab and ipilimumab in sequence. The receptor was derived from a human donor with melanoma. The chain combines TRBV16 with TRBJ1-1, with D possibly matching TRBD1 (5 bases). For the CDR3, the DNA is TGTGCCAGCAGTCCCCAGGGATTTGAAGCTTTCTTT. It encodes CASSPQGFEAFF.